The next 18 T cell receptor beta chains were all read from a single sample in a study of cytomegalovirus exposure and HLA in healthy donors. Primers included in the PCR were 60 Vbeta and 13 Jbeta primers. Generated by immunoSEQ multiplex PCR, the TCRdb table keeps only in-frame clones and is missing some. Its table lists 100,000 to 150,000 clones. The sequenced material came from PBMCs. The receptors come from a man between 40 and 49 years old in good health and CMV-seronegative.

The genes are TRBV6-5 and TRBJ2-3, with 13 bases lining up with TRBD2. The germline V gene encodes CDR1 MNHEY and CDR2 SVGAGI. The CDR3 has 12 residues. The J segment lost 10 bases and the V segment lost 6 bases, leaving 1 base of the junction unmatched. CDR3 in DNA: TGTGCCAGCAGAGGACTAGCGGGGGCGCAGTATTTT. This encodes CASRGLAGAQYF.

V gene TRBV28 combines with J gene TRBJ2-7; 9 bases line up with TRBD1. The CDR3 runs to 18 residues. Germline CDR1 MDHEN, CDR2 SYDVKM. Unmatched junction bases numbered 9, after V lost 0 bases and J lost 0 bases. Here the CDR3 DNA reads TGTGCCAGCAGTTTATGGGGGACAGGGACTCGTTCCTCCTACGAGCAGTACTTC. Protein sequence: CASSLWGTGTRSSYEQYF.

The J gene is TRBJ2-7, the V gene TRBV5-4, with 10 bases identical to TRBD1. Germline CDR1 reads SGHNT; CDR2 reads YYREEE (reference sequence). J lost 7 bases, V lost 3 bases, and 7 bases had no gene match. The CDR3 runs to 14 residues. CDR3 nucleotide sequence: TGTGCCAGCAGCTCCGGGACAGGGGCTAGGGAGCAGTACTTC. This sequence encodes CASSSGTGAREQYF.

This rearrangement joins TRBV27 to TRBJ2-2, with no clear D. Germline CDR1 MNHEY, CDR2 SMNVEV (reference sequence). This CDR3 contains 13 residues. Trimming left V 5 bases short and J 1 base short, with 5 bases between. The CDR3 DNA is TGTGCCAGCAGTCGGAGGAACACCGGGGAGCTGTTTTTT. Translating it yields CASSRRNTGELFF.

This rearrangement joins TRBV5-1 to TRBJ2-5; 7 bases map to TRBD1. CDR1 is SGHRS and CDR2 is YFSETQ in the germline V gene. With 0 bases clipped from V and 1 base from J, the junction kept 6 bases outside the gene matches. There are 16 residues in the CDR3. CDR3 sequence (DNA): TGCGCCAGCAGCTTGGAGGGCAGGGGGTCCCAAGAGACCCAGTACTTC. Translated: CASSLEGRGSQETQYF. The complete variable domain, with remaining parts taken from reference TRBV5-1 and TRBJ2-5, reads KAGVTQTPRYLIKTRGQQVTLSCSPISGHRSVSWYQQTPGQGLQFLFEYFSETQRNKGNFPGRFSGRQFSNSRSEMNVSTLELGDSALYLCASSLEGRGSQETQYFGPGTRLLVL.

Written as DNA, the CDR3 is TGTGCCAGCAGTAGGGCAGAACCCCGAGACTACTACGAGCAGTACTTC. Encoded protein: CASSRAEPRDYYEQYF. The chain joins TRBV9 to TRBJ2-7, with a weak D call TRBD2 (5 bases). Deletions cut 5 bases from V and 3 bases from J, with 21 bases between. This CDR3 is built from 16 residues. Germline lookup yields CDR1 SGDLS and CDR2 YYNGEE. Full variable domain (rest looked up from reference TRBV9 and TRBJ2-7): DSGVTQTPKHLITATGQRVTLRCSPRSGDLSVYWYQQSLDQGLQFLIQYYNGEERAKGNILERFSAQQFPDLHSELNLSSLELGDSALYFCASSRAEPRDYYEQYFGPGTRLTVT.

In DNA form, the CDR3 reads TGTGCCAGCTCACTCAGAACGGGAGATACCGGGGAGCTGTTTTTT. Residues: CASSLRTGDTGELFF. The rearrangement links TRBV18 to TRBJ2-2; a possible D gene is TRBD2 (6 bases). The germline gives CDR1 KGHSH, CDR2 LQKENI. V lost 4 bases and J lost 5, with 14 bases in between. This CDR3 spans 15 amino acids.

DNA of the CDR3: TGTGCCAGCAGAAGACAGGACCCCACCGACGAGCAGTACTTC. This gives the protein CASRRQDPTDEQYF. The rearrangement links TRBV2 to TRBJ2-7; possibly TRBD1 for D (6 bases). Trimming removed 6 bases at V and 5 bases at J, with 17 bases between. Germline loops: CDR1 SNHLY, CDR2 FYNNEI. This CDR3 comprises 14 residues. Variable domain in full (rest from reference TRBV2 and TRBJ2-7): EPEVTQTPSHQVTQMGQEVILRCVPISNHLYFYWYRQILGQKVEFLVSFYNNEISEKSEIFDDQFSVERPDGSNFTLKIRSTKLEDSAMYFCASRRQDPTDEQYFGPGTRLTVT.

CDR3 DNA: TGTGCCAGCAGCACCGCCCCCTTTTCCGACAGGGGGTACGAGCAGTACTTC. Translating gives CASSTAPFSDRGYEQYF. V is TRBV7-9 and J is TRBJ2-7; 9 nucleotides align to TRBD1. The CDR3 contains 17 residues. V lost 5 bases to trimming and J lost 4 bases; unmatched junction nucleotides: 15. CDR1 SEHNR and CDR2 FQNEAQ come from the germline V gene (reference sequence).

The chain links TRBV9 to TRBJ2-7; D not certain. With 3 bases removed from V and 3 bases from J, the gap between germline ends came to 10 bases. The CDR3 contains 13 residues. Germline V lookup: CDR1 SGDLS, CDR2 YYNGEE. The CDR3 DNA reads TGTGCCAGCAGCGGACCCTACAGCTACGAGCAGTACTTC. It codes for CASSGPYSYEQYF.

The genes are TRBV28 and TRBJ2-7; the D gene is possibly TRBD2 (5 bases). V was trimmed by 5 bases and J by 0 bases, leaving 17 bases between them. Germline CDR1 is MDHEN and CDR2 is SYDVKM. There are 16 residues in the CDR3. Here the CDR3 DNA reads TGTGCCAGCAGTCAAATGAGCGGTTCGTTCTCCTACGAGCAGTACTTC. This encodes CASSQMSGSFSYEQYF.

The chain uses TRBV10-3 and TRBJ2-1, with 9 bases lining up with TRBD2. The germline gives CDR1 ENHRY, CDR2 SYGVKD. The J segment lost 10 bases and the V segment lost 0 bases, leaving 7 bases of the junction unmatched. The CDR3 loop spans 15 amino acids. The CDR3 region is CAISESLAGIGEQFF. CDR3 DNA: TGTGCCATCAGTGAGTCCCTAGCGGGGATCGGGGAGCAGTTCTTC.

J is TRBJ2-2 and V is TRBV4-2; D perhaps matches TRBD2 (5 bases). CDR3 size: 19 residues. V shed 3 bases and J shed 3 bases, with 23 bases lying between them. Germline CDR1 is LGHNA and CDR2 is YNFKEQ. This CDR3 reads CASSQIGWARGLDTGELFF. Written as DNA, the CDR3 is TGTGCCAGCAGCCAGATTGGATGGGCCCGCGGGTTGGACACCGGGGAGCTGTTTTTT.

The chain carries TRBV5-1 and TRBJ2-7, with 8 nucleotides matching TRBD2. V was pared by 0 bases and J by 4 bases, with 3 bases of the junction left unmatched. Germline values: CDR1 SGHRS, CDR2 YFSETQ. This CDR3 is built from 14 residues. CDR3 DNA: TGCGCCAGCAGCTTGGCGGGGGGGGATTACGAGCAGTACTTC. Translation gives CASSLAGGDYEQYF. Full variable domain (missing parts from reference TRBV5-1 and TRBJ2-7): KAGVTQTPRYLIKTRGQQVTLSCSPISGHRSVSWYQQTPGQGLQFLFEYFSETQRNKGNFPGRFSGRQFSNSRSEMNVSTLELGDSALYLCASSLAGGDYEQYFGPGTRLTVT.

The V gene is TRBV5-1, the J gene TRBJ2-5; 8 nucleotides agree with TRBD2. J was trimmed by 11 bases and V by 4 bases; bases with no gene match: 16. This CDR3 has 15 residues. Germline V gives CDR1 SGHRS, CDR2 YFSETQ. CDR3 bases: TGCGCCAGCAGCAGCTCGGGAGGGCCCGCTACACAGCAGTACTTC. Its translation: CASSSSGGPATQQYF.

The chain carries TRBV6-1 and TRBJ2-3, with 8 bases identical to TRBD2. Germline trimming cut 6 bases from V and 0 bases from J; bases unmatched to any gene: 5. The CDR3 runs 15 residues. CDR1 and CDR2 (germline): MNHNS, SASEGT. CDR3 sequence: CASSGLAGSTDTQYF. CDR3 in DNA: TGTGCCAGCAGCGGTTTAGCGGGAAGCACAGATACGCAGTATTTT.

The chain carries TRBV7-3 and TRBJ2-7; 8 bases match TRBD1. CDR3 length: 15 amino acids. With V trimmed by 5 bases and J by 2 bases, 8 bases remained unmatched. Germline lookup yields CDR1 SGHTA and CDR2 FQGTGA. The CDR3 region is CASSQDRDSTYEQYF. In DNA form, the CDR3 reads TGTGCCAGCAGCCAGGACAGGGACAGCACCTACGAGCAGTACTTC.

This rearrangement joins TRBV25-1 to TRBJ2-1, with TRBD2 identical over 8 bases. The length of the CDR3 is 16 residues. The germline gives CDR1 MGHDK, CDR2 SYGVNS. V gave up 6 bases and J gave up 8 bases; unmatched junction bases: 15. CDR3 residues: CASRGGTGGPRHEQFF. The CDR3 DNA sequence: TGTGCCAGCAGGGGGGGTACGGGAGGGCCCAGACATGAGCAGTTCTTC.